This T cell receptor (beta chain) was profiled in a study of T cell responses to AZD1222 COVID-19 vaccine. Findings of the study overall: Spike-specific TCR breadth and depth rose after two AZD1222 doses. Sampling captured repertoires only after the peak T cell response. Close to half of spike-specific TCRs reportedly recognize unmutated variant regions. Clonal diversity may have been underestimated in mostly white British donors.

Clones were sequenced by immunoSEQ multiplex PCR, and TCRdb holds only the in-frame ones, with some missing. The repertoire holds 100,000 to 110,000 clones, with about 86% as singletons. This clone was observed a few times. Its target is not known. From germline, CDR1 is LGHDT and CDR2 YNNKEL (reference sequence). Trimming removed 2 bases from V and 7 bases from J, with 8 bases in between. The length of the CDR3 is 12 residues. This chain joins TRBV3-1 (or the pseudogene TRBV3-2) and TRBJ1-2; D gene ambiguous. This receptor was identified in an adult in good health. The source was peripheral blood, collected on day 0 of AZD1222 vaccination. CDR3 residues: CASSQRSGGYTF. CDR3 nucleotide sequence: TGTGCCAGCAGCCAAAGATCCGGTGGCTACACCTTC.